This T cell receptor beta chain was sequenced for a study of radiation and T cells in renal cell carcinoma. Points from the study as a whole: In blood, top tumor clones expanded by 2 weeks, shrinking by 4. Pretreatment tumor biopsies were lacking, so baseline clonotypes are unknown.

The V gene end was trimmed by 0 bases and the J gene end by 7 bases; junction bases not matched to a gene: 5. The CDR3 is 15 amino acids. CDR1 GTSNPN and CDR2 SVGIG come from the germline V gene (reference sequence). The time point: blood 4 weeks post-SBRT, at nephrectomy. Noted treatment: 15 Gy SBRT to primary tumor, nephrectomy 4 weeks later. Regarding this clone: Its antigen is not identified.

Profiling relied on immunoSEQ multiplex PCR, and the TCRdb table lists in-frame clones only, not all of them. The data show 75,000 to 95,000 clones, just under 85% seen once. The receptor comes from a man in his fifties or sixties with renal cell carcinoma. The material was blood, obtained from a patient whose treatment included radiotherapy and nephrectomy. The chain recombines TRBV30 with TRBJ2-2, with 10 positions matching TRBD2. The CDR3 region has the DNA TGTGCCTGGAGTGTACTAGCGGGAAGATTCGGGGAGCTGTTTTTT. It translates to CAWSVLAGRFGELFF. Filled out from reference TRBV30 and TRBJ2-2, the complete variable domain reads SQTIHQWPATLVQPVGSPLSLECTVEGTSNPNLYWYRQAAGRGLQLLFYSVGIGQISSEVPQNLSASRPQDRQFILSSKKLLLSDSGFYLCAWSVLAGRFGELFFGEGSRLTVL.